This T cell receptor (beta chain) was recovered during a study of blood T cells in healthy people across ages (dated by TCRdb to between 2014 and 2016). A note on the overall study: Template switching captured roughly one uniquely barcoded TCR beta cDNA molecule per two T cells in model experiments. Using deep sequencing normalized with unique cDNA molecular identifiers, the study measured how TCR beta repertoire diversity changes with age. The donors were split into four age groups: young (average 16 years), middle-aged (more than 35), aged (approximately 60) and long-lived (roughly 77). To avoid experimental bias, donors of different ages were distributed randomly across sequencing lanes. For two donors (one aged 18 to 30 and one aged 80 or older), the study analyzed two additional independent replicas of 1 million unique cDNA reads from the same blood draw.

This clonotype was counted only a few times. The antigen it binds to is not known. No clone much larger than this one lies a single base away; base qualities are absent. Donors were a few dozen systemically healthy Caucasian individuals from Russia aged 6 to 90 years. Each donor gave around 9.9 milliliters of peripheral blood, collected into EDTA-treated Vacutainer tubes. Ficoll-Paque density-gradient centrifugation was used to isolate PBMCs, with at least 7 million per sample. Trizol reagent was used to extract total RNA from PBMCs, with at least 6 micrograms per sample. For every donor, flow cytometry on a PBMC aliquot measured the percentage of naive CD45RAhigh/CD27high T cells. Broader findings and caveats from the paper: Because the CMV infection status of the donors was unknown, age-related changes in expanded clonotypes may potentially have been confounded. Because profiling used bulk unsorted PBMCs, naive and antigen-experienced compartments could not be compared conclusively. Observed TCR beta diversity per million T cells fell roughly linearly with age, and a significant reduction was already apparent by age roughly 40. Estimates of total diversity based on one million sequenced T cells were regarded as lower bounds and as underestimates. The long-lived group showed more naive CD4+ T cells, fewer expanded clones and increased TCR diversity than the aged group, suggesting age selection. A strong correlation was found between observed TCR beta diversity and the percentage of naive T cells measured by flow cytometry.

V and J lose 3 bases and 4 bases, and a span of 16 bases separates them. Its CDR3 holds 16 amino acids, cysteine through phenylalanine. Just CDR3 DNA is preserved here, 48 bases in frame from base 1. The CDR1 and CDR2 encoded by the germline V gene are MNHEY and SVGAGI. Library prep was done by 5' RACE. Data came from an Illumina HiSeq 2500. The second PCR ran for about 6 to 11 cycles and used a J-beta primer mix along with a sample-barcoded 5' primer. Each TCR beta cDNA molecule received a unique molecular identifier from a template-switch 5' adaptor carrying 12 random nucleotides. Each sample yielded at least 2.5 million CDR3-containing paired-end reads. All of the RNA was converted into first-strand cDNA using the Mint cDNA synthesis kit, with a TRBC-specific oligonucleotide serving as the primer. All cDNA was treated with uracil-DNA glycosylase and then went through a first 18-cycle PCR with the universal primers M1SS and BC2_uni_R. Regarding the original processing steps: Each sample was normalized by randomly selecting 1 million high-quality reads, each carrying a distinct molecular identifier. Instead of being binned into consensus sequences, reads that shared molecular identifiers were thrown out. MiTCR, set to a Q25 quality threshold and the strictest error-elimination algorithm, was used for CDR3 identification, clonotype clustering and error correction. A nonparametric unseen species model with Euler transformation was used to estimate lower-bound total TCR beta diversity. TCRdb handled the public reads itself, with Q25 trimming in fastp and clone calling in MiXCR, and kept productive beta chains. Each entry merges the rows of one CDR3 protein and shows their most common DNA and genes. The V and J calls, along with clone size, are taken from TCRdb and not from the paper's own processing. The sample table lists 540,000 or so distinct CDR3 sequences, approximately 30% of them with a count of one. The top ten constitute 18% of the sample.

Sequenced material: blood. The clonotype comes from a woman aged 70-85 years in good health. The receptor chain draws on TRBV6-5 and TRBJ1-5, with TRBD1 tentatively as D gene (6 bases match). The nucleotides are TGTGCCAGCAGTTATTCCGGGTGGGGGGCGAATCAGCCCCAGCATTTT. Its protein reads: CASSYSGWGANQPQHF.